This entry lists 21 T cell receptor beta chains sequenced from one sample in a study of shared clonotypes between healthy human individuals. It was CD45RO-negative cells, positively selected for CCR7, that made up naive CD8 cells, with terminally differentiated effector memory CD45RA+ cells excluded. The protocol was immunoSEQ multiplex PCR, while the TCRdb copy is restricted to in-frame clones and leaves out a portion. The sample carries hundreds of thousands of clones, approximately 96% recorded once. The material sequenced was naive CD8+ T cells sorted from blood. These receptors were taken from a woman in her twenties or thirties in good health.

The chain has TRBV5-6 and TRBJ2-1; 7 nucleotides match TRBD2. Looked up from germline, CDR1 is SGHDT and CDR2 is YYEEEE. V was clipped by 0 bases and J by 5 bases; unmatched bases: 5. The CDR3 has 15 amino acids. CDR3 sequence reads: CASSLGLAENNEQFF. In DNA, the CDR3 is TGTGCCAGCAGCTTGGGTCTAGCGGAGAACAATGAGCAGTTCTTC.

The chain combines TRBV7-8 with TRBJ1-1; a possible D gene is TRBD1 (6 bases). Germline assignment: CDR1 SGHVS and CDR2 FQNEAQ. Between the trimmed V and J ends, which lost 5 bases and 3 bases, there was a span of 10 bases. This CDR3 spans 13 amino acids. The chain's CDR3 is CASSSNRDTEAFF. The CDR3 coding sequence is TGTGCCAGCAGCAGCAACAGGGACACTGAAGCTTTCTTT.

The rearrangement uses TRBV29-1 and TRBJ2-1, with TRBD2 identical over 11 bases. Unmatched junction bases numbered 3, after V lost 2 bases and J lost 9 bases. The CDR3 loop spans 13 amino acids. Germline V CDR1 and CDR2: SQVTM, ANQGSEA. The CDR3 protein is CSVELAGGLEQFF. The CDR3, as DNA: TGCAGCGTTGAATTAGCGGGAGGGCTTGAGCAGTTCTTC.

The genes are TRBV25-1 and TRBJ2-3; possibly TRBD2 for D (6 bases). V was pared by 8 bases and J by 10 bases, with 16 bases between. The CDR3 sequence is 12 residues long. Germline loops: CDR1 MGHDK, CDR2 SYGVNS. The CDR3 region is CASDDATGAQYF. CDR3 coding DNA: TGTGCCAGCGATGATGCCACGGGGGCGCAGTATTTT. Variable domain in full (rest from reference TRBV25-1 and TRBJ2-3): EADIYQTPRYLVIGTGKKITLECSQTMGHDKMYWYQQDPGMELHLIHYSYGVNSTEKGDLSSESTVSRIRTEHFPLTLESARPSHTSQYLCASDDATGAQYFGPGTRLTVL.

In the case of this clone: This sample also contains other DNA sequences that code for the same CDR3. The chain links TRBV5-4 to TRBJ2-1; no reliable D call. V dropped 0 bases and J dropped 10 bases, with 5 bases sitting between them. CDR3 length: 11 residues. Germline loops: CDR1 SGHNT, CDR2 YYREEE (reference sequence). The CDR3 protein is CASSLATEQFF. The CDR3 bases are TGTGCCAGCAGCTTGGCTACGGAGCAGTTCTTC.

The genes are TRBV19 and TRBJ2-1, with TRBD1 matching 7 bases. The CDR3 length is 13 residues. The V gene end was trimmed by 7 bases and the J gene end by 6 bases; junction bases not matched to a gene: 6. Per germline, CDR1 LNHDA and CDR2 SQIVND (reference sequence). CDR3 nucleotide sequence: TGTGCCAGTACAAGACAGGGTTTCAATGAGCAGTTCTTC. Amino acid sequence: CASTRQGFNEQFF.

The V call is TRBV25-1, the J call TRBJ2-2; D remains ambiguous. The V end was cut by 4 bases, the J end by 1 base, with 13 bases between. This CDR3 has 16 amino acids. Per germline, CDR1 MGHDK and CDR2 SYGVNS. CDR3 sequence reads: CASSVGLWGNTGELFF. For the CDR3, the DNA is TGTGCCAGCAGTGTGGGGTTGTGGGGGAACACCGGGGAGCTGTTTTTT.

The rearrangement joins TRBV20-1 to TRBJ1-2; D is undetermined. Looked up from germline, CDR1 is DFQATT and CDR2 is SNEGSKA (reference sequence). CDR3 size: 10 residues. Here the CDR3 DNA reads TGCAGCGGATATAACTATGGCTACACCTTC. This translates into CSGYNYGYTF.

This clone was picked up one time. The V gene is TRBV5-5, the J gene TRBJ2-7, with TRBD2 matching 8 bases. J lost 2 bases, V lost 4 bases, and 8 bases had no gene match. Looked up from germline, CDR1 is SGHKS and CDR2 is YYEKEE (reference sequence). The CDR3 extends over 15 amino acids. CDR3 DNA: TGTGCCAGCAGCCTTAGCGGGGCCGCCACCTACGAGCAGTACTTC. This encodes CASSLSGAATYEQYF.

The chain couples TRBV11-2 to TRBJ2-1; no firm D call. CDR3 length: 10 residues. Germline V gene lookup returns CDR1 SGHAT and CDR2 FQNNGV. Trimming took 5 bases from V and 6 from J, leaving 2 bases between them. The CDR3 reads CASSINEQFF. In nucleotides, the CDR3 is TGTGCCAGCAGCATCAATGAGCAGTTCTTC.

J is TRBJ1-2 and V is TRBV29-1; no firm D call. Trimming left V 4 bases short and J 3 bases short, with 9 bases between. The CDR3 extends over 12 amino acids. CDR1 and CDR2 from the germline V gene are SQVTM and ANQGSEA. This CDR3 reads CSVGSRYYGYTF. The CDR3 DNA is TGCAGCGTTGGAAGTAGATACTATGGCTACACCTTC.

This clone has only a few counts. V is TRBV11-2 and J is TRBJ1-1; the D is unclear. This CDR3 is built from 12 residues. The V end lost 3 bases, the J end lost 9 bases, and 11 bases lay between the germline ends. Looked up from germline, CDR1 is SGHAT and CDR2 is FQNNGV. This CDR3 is CASSFGGGKAFF. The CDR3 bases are TGTGCCAGCAGCTTTGGTGGAGGGAAAGCTTTCTTT.

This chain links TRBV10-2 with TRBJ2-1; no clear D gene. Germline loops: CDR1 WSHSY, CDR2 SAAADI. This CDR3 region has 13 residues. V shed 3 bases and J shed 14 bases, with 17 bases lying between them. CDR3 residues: CASSELQLTNKFF. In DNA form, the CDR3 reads TGCGCCAGCAGTGAACTCCAGCTAACAAACAAGTTCTTC.

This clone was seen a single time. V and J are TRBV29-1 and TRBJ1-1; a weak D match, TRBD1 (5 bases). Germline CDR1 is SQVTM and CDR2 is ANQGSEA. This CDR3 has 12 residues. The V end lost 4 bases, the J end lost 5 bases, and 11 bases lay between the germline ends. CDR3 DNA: TGCAGCGTTGTGTTGGGGGTTACTGAAGCTTTCTTT. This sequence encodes CSVVLGVTEAFF.

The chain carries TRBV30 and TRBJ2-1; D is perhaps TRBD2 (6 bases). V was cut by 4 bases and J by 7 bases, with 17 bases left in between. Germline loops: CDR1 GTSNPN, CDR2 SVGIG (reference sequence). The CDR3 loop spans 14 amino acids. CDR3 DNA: TGTGCCTGGACCTCCGGGGCGGGATTGAATGAGCAGTTCTTC. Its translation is CAWTSGAGLNEQFF.

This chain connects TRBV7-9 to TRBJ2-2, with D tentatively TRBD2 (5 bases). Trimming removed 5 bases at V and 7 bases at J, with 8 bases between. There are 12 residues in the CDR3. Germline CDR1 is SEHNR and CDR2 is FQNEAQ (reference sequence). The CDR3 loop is CASSPGNGELFF. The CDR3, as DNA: TGTGCCAGCAGCCCCGGGAACGGGGAGCTGTTTTTT.

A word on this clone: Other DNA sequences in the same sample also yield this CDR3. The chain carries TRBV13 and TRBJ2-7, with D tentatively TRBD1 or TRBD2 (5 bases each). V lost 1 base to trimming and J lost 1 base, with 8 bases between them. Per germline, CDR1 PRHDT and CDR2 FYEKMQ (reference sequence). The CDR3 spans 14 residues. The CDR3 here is CASSLAGLSYEQYF. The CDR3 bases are TGTGCCAGCAGCTTAGCGGGGCTATCCTACGAGCAGTACTTC.

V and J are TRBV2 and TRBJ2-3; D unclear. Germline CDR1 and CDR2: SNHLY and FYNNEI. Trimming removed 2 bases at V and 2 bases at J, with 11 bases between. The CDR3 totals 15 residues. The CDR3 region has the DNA TGTGCCAGCAGTGAATTGGCAGGTTACACAGATACGCAGTATTTT. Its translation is CASSELAGYTDTQYF. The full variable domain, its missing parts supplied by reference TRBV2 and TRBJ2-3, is EPEVTQTPSHQVTQMGQEVILRCVPISNHLYFYWYRQILGQKVEFLVSFYNNEISEKSEIFDDQFSVERPDGSNFTLKIRSTKLEDSAMYFCASSELAGYTDTQYFGPGTRLTVL.

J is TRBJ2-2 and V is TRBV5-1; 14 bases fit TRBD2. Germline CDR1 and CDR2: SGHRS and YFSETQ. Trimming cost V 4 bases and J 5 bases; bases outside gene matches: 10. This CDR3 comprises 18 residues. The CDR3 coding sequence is TGCGCCAGCAGCCCGGCCGGGACTAGCGGGAGAAGGACCGGGGAGCTGTTTTTT. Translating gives CASSPAGTSGRRTGELFF.

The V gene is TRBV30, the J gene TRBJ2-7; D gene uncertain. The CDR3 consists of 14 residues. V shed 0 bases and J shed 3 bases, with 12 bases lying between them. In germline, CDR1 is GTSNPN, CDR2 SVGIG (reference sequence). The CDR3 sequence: CAWSVGQVRYEQYF. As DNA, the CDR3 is TGTGCCTGGAGTGTAGGGCAGGTCCGCTACGAGCAGTACTTC.

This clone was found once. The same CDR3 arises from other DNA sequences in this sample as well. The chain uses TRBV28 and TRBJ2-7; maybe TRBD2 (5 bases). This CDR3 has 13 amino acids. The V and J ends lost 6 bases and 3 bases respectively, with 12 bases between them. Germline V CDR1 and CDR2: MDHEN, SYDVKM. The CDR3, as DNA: TGTGCCAGCAGCCCCGGGGTGGGCTACGAGCAGTACTTC. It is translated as CASSPGVGYEQYF.